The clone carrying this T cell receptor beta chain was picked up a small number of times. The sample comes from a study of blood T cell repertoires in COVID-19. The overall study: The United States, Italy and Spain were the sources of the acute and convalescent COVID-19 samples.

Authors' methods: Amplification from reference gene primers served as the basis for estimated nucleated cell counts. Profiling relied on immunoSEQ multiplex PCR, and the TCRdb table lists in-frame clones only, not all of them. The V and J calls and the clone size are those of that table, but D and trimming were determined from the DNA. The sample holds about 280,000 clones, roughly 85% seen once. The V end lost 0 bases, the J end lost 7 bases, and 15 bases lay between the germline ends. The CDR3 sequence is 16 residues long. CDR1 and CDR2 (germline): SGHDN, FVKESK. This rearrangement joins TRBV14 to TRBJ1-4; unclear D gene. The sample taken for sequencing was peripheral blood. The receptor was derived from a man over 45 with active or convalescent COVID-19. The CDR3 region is CASSQDRLGVGEKLFF. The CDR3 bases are TGTGCCAGCAGCCAAGACAGGCTCGGTGTGGGTGAAAAACTGTTTTTT.